These 11 T cell receptor beta chains were all obtained from the same sample, sequenced in a study of CD8+ T cells in alopecia areata. As for treatment: oral pan-JAK inhibitor, 5-10 mg twice daily. It was cDNA, reverse transcribed from extracted RNA, that served as the sequencing template. Produced via immunoSEQ multiplex PCR; TCRdb's table is partial and in-frame only. The sample carries around 180,000 clones, 64% recorded once. The specimen was CD4+ T cells sorted from blood, collected at roughly week 49, from a patient treated with tofacitinib. Every receptor here comes from a human donor with alopecia areata.

This clone has just one count. V gene TRBV5-1 combines with J gene TRBJ2-1, with 10 nucleotides matching TRBD2. CDR1 and CDR2 from the germline V gene are SGHRS and YFSETQ. With 5 bases clipped from V and 9 bases from J, the junction kept 17 bases outside the gene matches. This CDR3 has 17 amino acids. CDR3 region: CASRALAGVLIKGEQFF. The CDR3 nucleotides are TGCGCCAGCAGGGCCCTAGCGGGGGTCCTTATTAAGGGTGAGCAGTTCTTC.

The chain has TRBV11-2 and TRBJ2-1; maybe TRBD1 (6 bases). This CDR3 has 12 amino acids. The germline gives CDR1 SGHAT, CDR2 FQNNGV. V was cut by 4 bases and J by 10 bases, with 11 bases left in between. CDR3 in DNA: TGTGCCAGCAGCTCAGACAGGACGGAGCAGTTCTTC. This translates into CASSSDRTEQFF.

The chain couples TRBV29-1 to TRBJ2-3; D gene ambiguous. This CDR3 is built from 12 residues. V was trimmed by 3 bases and J by 1 base, leaving 5 bases between them. Per the germline V gene, CDR1 is SQVTM and CDR2 is ANQGSEA. CDR3 in amino acids: CSVEWGTDTQYF. The CDR3 DNA sequence: TGCAGCGTTGAGTGGGGCACAGATACGCAGTATTTT.

The V and J genes are TRBV30 and TRBJ1-1; 9 nucleotides agree with TRBD1. The V and J ends lost 4 bases and 4 bases, in that order; junction bases with no gene match: 7. Germline lookup yields CDR1 GTSNPN and CDR2 SVGIG (reference sequence). The CDR3 spans 14 residues. The CDR3 sequence is CAWIPDRGGTEAFF. The CDR3 DNA is TGTGCCTGGATTCCGGACAGGGGCGGCACTGAAGCTTTCTTT.

The chain combines TRBV2 with TRBJ2-1, with a possible D match to TRBD1 (5 bases). V gave up 5 bases and J gave up 14 bases, with 16 bases separating them. CDR1 and CDR2 (germline): SNHLY, FYNNEI. CDR3 size: 12 residues. For the CDR3, the DNA is TGTGCCAGCAGTACAGATACAGGTTGGGAGTTCTTC. Its protein is CASSTDTGWEFF.

The DNA for the CDR3 is TGCAGCGTTGAAGATCTTGCGGGCACTGAAGCTTTCTTT. This translates into CSVEDLAGTEAFF. The chain joins TRBV29-1 to TRBJ1-1; D is unclear. The germline CDR1 and CDR2 sequences are SQVTM and ANQGSEA. V was cut by 0 bases and J by 4 bases, with 9 bases left in between. This CDR3 is 13 amino acids long.

CDR3 bases: TGTGCCAGCAGACCCGGCCTAGAAGCCTACAATGAGCAGTTCTTC. Protein sequence: CASRPGLEAYNEQFF. V usage is TRBV2 and J usage is TRBJ2-1; no firm D call. Germline values: CDR1 SNHLY, CDR2 FYNNEI. V lost 6 bases and J 2 bases, leaving 14 bases between the germline ends. The CDR3 contains 15 residues.

The chain joins TRBV29-1 to TRBJ2-1; 7 positions agree with TRBD1. Germline V gene data show CDR1 as SQVTM and CDR2 as ANQGSEA. V shed 4 bases, J shed 6 bases, and the junction held 12 bases outside the gene matches. The CDR3 spans 15 residues. The CDR3 bases are TGCAGCGTTGGAGGGACAGCGGACTTGCCCAATGAGCAGTTCTTC. Translation gives CSVGGTADLPNEQFF.

Of note for this clone: Within the sample, other DNA sequences also encode this same CDR3. The V and J genes are TRBV29-1 and TRBJ2-1; 7 bases are a match to TRBD1. With V trimmed by 4 bases and J by 0 bases, 3 bases remained unmatched. This CDR3 region has 14 residues. Looked up from germline, CDR1 is SQVTM and CDR2 is ANQGSEA. CDR3: CSVAGTASYNEQFF. In DNA form, the CDR3 reads TGCAGCGTTGCCGGGACAGCCTCCTACAATGAGCAGTTCTTC.

V is TRBV30 and J is TRBJ1-4, with TRBD1 as a possible D gene (6 bases). Deletions cut 4 bases from V and 7 bases from J, with 19 bases between. In germline, CDR1 is GTSNPN, CDR2 SVGIG (reference sequence). CDR3 length equals 15 residues. The CDR3 region is CAWTLGGGAGEKLFF. In DNA, the CDR3 is TGTGCCTGGACCCTGGGTGGGGGCGCAGGTGAAAAACTGTTTTTT. Full variable domain (missing parts from reference TRBV30 and TRBJ1-4): SQTIHQWPATLVQPVGSPLSLECTVEGTSNPNLYWYRQAAGRGLQLLFYSVGIGQISSEVPQNLSASRPQDRQFILSSKKLLLSDSGFYLCAWTLGGGAGEKLFFGSGTQLSVL.

The chain links TRBV19 to TRBJ2-3; 8 bases map to TRBD2. V lost 2 bases to trimming and J lost 3 bases; unmatched junction nucleotides: 7. Germline V gene sequence: CDR1 LNHDA, CDR2 SQIVND (reference sequence). The CDR3 has 16 amino acids. The CDR3 reads CASSIRERGITDTQYF. The DNA for the CDR3 is TGTGCCAGTAGTATAAGGGAGCGGGGGATAACAGATACGCAGTATTTT.